These 19 T cell receptor beta chains came from one sample sequenced in a study of blood T cell repertoires in COVID-19. Only in-frame clones appear in the TCRdb table, and some are missing; sequencing was by immunoSEQ multiplex PCR. The sample comprises more than 140,000 clones, roughly 88% of which are singletons, and about 6.8% rests with the top ten. The sequenced sample consisted of peripheral blood. These receptors came from a woman between 45 and 65 years old in a cohort sampled during active or convalescent COVID-19.

The gene calls are TRBV7-8 and TRBJ2-2, with TRBD2 matching 8 bases. Germline V gives CDR1 SGHVS, CDR2 FQNEAQ. The CDR3 consists of 14 residues. V dropped 2 bases and J dropped 6; count of bases not matched to a gene: 2. The CDR3 coding sequence is TGTGCCAGCAGCTTACCGGGAGGGGCCGGGGAGCTGTTTTTT. This sequence encodes CASSLPGGAGELFF.

V and J are TRBV6-2 or TRBV6-3 and TRBJ2-1; 9 bases line up with TRBD2. The germline gives CDR1 MNHEY, CDR2 SVGEGT. This CDR3 region has 15 residues. After removal of 4 bases from V and 8 bases from J, the junction contained 9 bases not matched to a gene. CDR3 amino acids: CASSSWRGGIDEQFF. The CDR3 DNA reads TGTGCCAGCAGTTCTTGGCGGGGGGGCATTGATGAGCAGTTCTTC.

The chain is built from TRBV5-6 and TRBJ1-3; no definite D call. Germline CDR1 and CDR2: SGHDT and YYEEEE. The germline V and J ends were trimmed by 5 bases and 0 bases, with 12 bases remaining between them. The CDR3 runs 15 residues. The CDR3 region has the DNA TGTGCCAGCAGTAGGCGGGCCAACTCTGGAAACACCATATATTTT. This encodes CASSRRANSGNTIYF.

This chain joins TRBV7-3 and TRBJ2-1; 10 bases align to TRBD2. The J segment lost 6 bases and the V segment lost 0 bases, leaving 11 bases of the junction unmatched. The CDR3 totals 18 residues. The germline gives CDR1 SGHTA, CDR2 FQGTGA. The CDR3 DNA reads as TGTGCCAGCAGCTTAACTGGCCGGCTAGCGGGGGCGCTCAATGAGCAGTTCTTC. It yields the protein CASSLTGRLAGALNEQFF.

The J gene is TRBJ2-5, the V gene TRBV7-3; TRBD2 is a possible D gene (5 bases). Deletions cut 5 bases from V and 4 bases from J, with 17 bases between. Germline assignment: CDR1 SGHTA and CDR2 FQGTGA. The length of the CDR3 is 15 residues. In nucleotides, the CDR3 is TGTGCCAGCAGCCCCGGTCGGCTAGCCCTAGAGACCCAGTACTTC. Its translation is CASSPGRLALETQYF.

This rearrangement joins TRBV2 to TRBJ1-1; D is perhaps TRBD1 (6 bases). This CDR3 has 14 residues. Per germline, CDR1 SNHLY and CDR2 FYNNEI. V gave up 5 bases and J gave up 11 bases, with 21 bases separating them. The CDR3 loop reads CASSPHRGGTGAFF. CDR3 coding DNA: TGTGCCAGCAGTCCTCATAGGGGGGGAACAGGGGCTTTCTTT.

This rearrangement joins TRBV7-9 to TRBJ1-1; D not resolved. Trimming took 1 base from V and 3 from J, leaving 12 bases between them. The germline CDR1 and CDR2 sequences are SEHNR and FQNEAQ (reference sequence). The CDR3 covers 15 residues. DNA of the CDR3: TGTGCCAGCAGCTTAGATCTCAGTTTTGACACTGAAGCTTTCTTT. It is translated as CASSLDLSFDTEAFF.

The chain employs TRBV30 and TRBJ1-1; 8 bases map to TRBD1. The CDR3 contains 13 residues. CDR1 GTSNPN and CDR2 SVGIG come from the germline V gene (reference sequence). With 3 bases clipped from V and 5 bases from J, the junction kept 5 bases outside the gene matches. DNA for the CDR3: TGTGCCTGGAGACGGACAGGGCAAACTGAAGCTTTCTTT. Translation: CAWRRTGQTEAFF. The full variable domain, completed using reference TRBV30 and TRBJ1-1, is SQTIHQWPATLVQPVGSPLSLECTVEGTSNPNLYWYRQAAGRGLQLLFYSVGIGQISSEVPQNLSASRPQDRQFILSSKKLLLSDSGFYLCAWRRTGQTEAFFGQGTRLTVV.

V usage is TRBV30 and J usage is TRBJ2-5, with D perhaps TRBD2 (6 bases). The CDR3 extends over 13 amino acids. V gave up 3 bases and J gave up 7 bases, with 15 bases separating them. Germline loops: CDR1 GTSNPN, CDR2 SVGIG (reference sequence). CDR3 DNA: TGTGCCTGGAGAATGCTAGCGAGGGGGACCCAGTACTTC. Its protein product is CAWRMLARGTQYF.

This clone was observed a handful of times. This chain joins TRBV7-2 and TRBJ2-3; D call uncertain. The CDR3 contains 14 residues. CDR1 and CDR2 (germline): SGHTA, FQGNSA. The ends were cut back, 5 bases at V and 0 bases at J, with 9 bases in the middle. This CDR3 reads CASSPTTSTDTQYF. DNA for the CDR3: TGTGCCAGCAGCCCGACGACTAGCACAGATACGCAGTATTTT.

The rearrangement uses TRBV7-9 and TRBJ2-7, with 11 bases matching TRBD1. V dropped 5 bases and J dropped 4; count of bases not matched to a gene: 7. The CDR3 totals 15 residues. CDR1 is SEHNR and CDR2 is FQNEAQ in the germline V gene (reference sequence). DNA for the CDR3: TGTGCCAGCAGCACCGGGACAGGGGGTGTATACGAGCAGTACTTC. This sequence encodes CASSTGTGGVYEQYF.

The chain joins TRBV3-1 (or the pseudogene TRBV3-2) to TRBJ2-4; possible D gene TRBD1, 6 bases. CDR1 LGHDT and CDR2 YNNKEL come from the germline V gene (reference sequence). V gave up 4 bases and J gave up 7 bases, with 11 bases separating them. The CDR3 sequence is 13 residues long. The CDR3 spells CASSPGGHNIQYF. The CDR3, as DNA: TGTGCCAGCAGCCCTGGGGGACACAACATTCAGTACTTC.

V usage is TRBV7-8 and J usage is TRBJ2-2; TRBD1 aligns across 8 bases. CDR1 is SGHVS, CDR2 FQNEAQ, per germline. V was clipped by 6 bases and J by 1 base; unmatched bases: 4. CDR3 length: 15 amino acids. Here the CDR3 reads CASRSGTGNTGELFF. CDR3 in DNA: TGTGCCAGCAGATCCGGGACAGGGAACACCGGGGAGCTGTTTTTT.

V and J are TRBV6-5 and TRBJ2-7, with TRBD1 as a possible D gene (6 bases). The germline V gene encodes CDR1 MNHEY and CDR2 SVGAGI. The length of the CDR3 is 13 residues. Trimming stripped 6 bases from V and 5 bases from J, with 14 bases between. This CDR3 is CASRPDSWNEQYF. The DNA for the CDR3 is TGTGCCAGCAGGCCGGACAGCTGGAACGAGCAGTACTTC.

The rearrangement links TRBV6-5 to TRBJ2-1; the match to TRBD2 covers 8 bases. With 7 bases clipped from V and 15 bases from J, the junction kept 11 bases outside the gene matches. This CDR3 comprises 12 residues. Germline V lookup: CDR1 MNHEY, CDR2 SVGAGI. The CDR3 nucleotides read TGTGCCAGCAACCTCCCGGGACTAGGTCGGTTCTTC. This codes for CASNLPGLGRFF.

The CDR3 region is CASSYSLTDRQNEKLFF. The CDR3 DNA sequence: TGTGCCAGCAGTTATTCACTCACGGACAGGCAAAATGAAAAACTGTTTTTT. The rearrangement uses TRBV6-9 and TRBJ1-4; the match to TRBD1 covers 7 bases. The CDR3 is 17 residues long. Germline assignment: CDR1 MNHGY and CDR2 SVAAGI. With V trimmed by 0 bases and J by 5 bases, 9 bases remained unmatched.

The chain has TRBV30 and TRBJ2-7; 7 nucleotides align to TRBD1. The CDR3 has 12 amino acids. Losses at the gene ends were 5 bases for V and 7 bases for J; bases not matched to a gene: 8. The V gene's germline CDR1 is GTSNPN and CDR2 SVGIG (reference sequence). In DNA form, the CDR3 reads TGTGCCTGGGGGGGACAGTTAGAAGAGCAGTACTTC. It encodes CAWGGQLEEQYF.

This chain connects TRBV5-1 to TRBJ1-5; no definite D call. The CDR3 runs 16 residues. Germline lookup yields CDR1 SGHRS and CDR2 YFSETQ. V shed 4 bases and J shed 9 bases, with 23 bases lying between them. CDR3 coding DNA: TGCGCCAGCAGCCCGTCGGGAGCCCGAGATTCAGGGCCCCAGCATTTT. Protein product: CASSPSGARDSGPQHF.

V is TRBV12-3 or TRBV12-4 and J is TRBJ1-2, with D perhaps matching TRBD1 (6 bases). This CDR3 contains 12 residues. The CDR3 DNA reads TGTGCTAGCGCCCAGGGGCTCTATGGCTACACCTTC. Its protein is CASAQGLYGYTF.